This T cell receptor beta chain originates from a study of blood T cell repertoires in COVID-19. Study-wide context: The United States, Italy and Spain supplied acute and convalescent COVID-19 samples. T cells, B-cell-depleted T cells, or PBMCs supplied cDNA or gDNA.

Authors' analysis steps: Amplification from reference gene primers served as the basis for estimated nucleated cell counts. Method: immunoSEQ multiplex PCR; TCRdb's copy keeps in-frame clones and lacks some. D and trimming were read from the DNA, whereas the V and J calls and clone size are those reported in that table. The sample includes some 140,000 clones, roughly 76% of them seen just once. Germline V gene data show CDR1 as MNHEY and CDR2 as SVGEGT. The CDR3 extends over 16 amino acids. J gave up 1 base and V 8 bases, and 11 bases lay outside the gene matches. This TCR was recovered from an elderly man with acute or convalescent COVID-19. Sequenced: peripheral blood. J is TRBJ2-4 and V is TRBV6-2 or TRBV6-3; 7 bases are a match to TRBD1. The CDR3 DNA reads TGTGCCAGCGGCCCAACAGGGGCTGAGGCCAAAAACATTCAGTACTTC. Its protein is CASGPTGAEAKNIQYF.